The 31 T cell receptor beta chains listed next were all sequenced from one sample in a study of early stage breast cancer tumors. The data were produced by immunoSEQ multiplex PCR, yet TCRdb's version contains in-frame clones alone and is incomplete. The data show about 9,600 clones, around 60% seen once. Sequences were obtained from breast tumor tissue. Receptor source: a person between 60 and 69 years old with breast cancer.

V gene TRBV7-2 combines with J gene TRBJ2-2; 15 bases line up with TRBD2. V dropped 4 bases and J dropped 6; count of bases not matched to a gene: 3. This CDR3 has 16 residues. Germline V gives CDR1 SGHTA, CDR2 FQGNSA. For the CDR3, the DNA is TGTGCCAGCAGCTCCCGGACTAGCGGGAGGGCCGGGGAGCTGTTTTTT. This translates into CASSSRTSGRAGELFF.

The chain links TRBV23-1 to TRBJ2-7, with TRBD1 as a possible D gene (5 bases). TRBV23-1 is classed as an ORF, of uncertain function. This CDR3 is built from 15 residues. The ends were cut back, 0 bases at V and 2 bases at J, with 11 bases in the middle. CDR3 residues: CASSQSTEPAYEQYF. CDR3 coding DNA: TGCGCCAGCAGTCAATCGACAGAACCCGCCTACGAGCAGTACTTC.

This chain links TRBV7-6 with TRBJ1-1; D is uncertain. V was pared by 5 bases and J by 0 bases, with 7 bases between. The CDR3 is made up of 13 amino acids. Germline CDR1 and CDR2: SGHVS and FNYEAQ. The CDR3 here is CASSADLNTEAFF. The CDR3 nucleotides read TGTGCCAGCAGCGCAGACTTGAACACTGAAGCTTTCTTT.

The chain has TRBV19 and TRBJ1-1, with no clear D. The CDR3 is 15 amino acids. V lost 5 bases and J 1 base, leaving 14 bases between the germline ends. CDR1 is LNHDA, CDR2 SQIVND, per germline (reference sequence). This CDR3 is CASSHYIQWNTEAFF. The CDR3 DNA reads TGTGCCAGTAGTCACTACATCCAGTGGAACACTGAAGCTTTCTTT.

CDR3 bases: TGCGCCAGCAGATCGACAGCGGACGGACTCTATGGCTACACCTTC. This codes for CASRSTADGLYGYTF. This chain uses TRBV5-1 with TRBJ1-2, with D possibly matching TRBD1 (5 bases). In germline, CDR1 is SGHRS, CDR2 YFSETQ. V was shortened by 5 bases and J by 4 bases, with 18 bases between the two germline ends. This CDR3 is 15 amino acids long. Supplemented by reference TRBV5-1 and TRBJ1-2, the full variable domain reads KAGVTQTPRYLIKTRGQQVTLSCSPISGHRSVSWYQQTPGQGLQFLFEYFSETQRNKGNFPGRFSGRQFSNSRSEMNVSTLELGDSALYLCASRSTADGLYGYTFGSGTRLTVV.

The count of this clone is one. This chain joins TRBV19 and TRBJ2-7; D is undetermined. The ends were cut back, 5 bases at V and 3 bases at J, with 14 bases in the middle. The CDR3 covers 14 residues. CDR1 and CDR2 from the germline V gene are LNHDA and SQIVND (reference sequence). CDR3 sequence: CASSLDADGYEQYF. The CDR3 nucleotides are TGTGCCAGTAGTTTGGACGCAGATGGCTACGAGCAGTACTTC.

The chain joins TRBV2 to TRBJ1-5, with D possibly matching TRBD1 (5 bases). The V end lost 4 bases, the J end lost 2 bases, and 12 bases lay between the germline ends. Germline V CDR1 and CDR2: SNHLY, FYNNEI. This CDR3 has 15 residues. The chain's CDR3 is CASSVDRVGNQPQHF. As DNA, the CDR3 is TGTGCCAGCAGTGTCGACAGAGTGGGCAATCAGCCCCAGCATTTT. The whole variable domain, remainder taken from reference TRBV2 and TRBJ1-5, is EPEVTQTPSHQVTQMGQEVILRCVPISNHLYFYWYRQILGQKVEFLVSFYNNEISEKSEIFDDQFSVERPDGSNFTLKIRSTKLEDSAMYFCASSVDRVGNQPQHFGDGTRLSIL.

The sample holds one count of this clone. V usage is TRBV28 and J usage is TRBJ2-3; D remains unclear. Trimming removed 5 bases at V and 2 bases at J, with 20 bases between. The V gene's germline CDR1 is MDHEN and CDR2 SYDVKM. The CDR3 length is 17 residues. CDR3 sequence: CASSQPIALEDTDTQYF. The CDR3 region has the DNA TGTGCCAGCAGTCAGCCCATAGCCTTAGAAGACACAGATACGCAGTATTTT.

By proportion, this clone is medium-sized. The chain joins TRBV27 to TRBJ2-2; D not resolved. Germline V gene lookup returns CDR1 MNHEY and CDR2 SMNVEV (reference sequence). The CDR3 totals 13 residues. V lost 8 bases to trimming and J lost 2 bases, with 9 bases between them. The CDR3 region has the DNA TGTGCCAGCCGTGGTGGAAACACCGGGGAGCTGTTTTTT. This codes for CASRGGNTGELFF.

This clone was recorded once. CDR3 amino acids: CASSRNRGTGELFF. DNA of the CDR3: TGTGCCAGCAGCCGAAACAGGGGCACCGGGGAGCTGTTTTTT. This chain uses TRBV11-3 with TRBJ2-2; TRBD1 aligns across 7 bases. The CDR3 length is 14 residues. The germline V gene has CDR1 SGHNT and CDR2 YENEEA. The V and J ends lost 5 bases and 4 bases, in that order; junction bases with no gene match: 4.

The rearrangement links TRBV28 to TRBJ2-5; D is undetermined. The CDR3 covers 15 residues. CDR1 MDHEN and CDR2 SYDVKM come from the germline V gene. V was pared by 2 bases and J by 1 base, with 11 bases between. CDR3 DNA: TGTGCCAGCAGTTTAAGTATACAGCTCCAAGAGACCCAGTACTTC. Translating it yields CASSLSIQLQETQYF.

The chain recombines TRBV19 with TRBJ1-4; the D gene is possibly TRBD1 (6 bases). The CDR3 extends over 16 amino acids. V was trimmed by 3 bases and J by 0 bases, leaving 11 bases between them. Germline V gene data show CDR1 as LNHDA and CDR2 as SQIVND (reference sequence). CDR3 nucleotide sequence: TGTGCCAGTAGTATCGGGACACGGGCAACTAATGAAAAACTGTTTTTT. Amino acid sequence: CASSIGTRATNEKLFF.

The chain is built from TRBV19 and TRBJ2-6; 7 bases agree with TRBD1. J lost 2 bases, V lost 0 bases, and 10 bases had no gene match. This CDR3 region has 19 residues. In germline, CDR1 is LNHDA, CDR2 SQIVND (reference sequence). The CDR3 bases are TGTGCCAGTAGTATAGATTTTAGACAGGGAGTCGCTGGGGCCAACGTCCTGACTTTC. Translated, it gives CASSIDFRQGVAGANVLTF.

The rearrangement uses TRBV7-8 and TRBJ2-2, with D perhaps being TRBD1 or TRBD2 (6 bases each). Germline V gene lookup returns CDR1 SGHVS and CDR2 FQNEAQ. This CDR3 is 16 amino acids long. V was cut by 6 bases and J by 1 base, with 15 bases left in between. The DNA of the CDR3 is TGTGCCAGCAGAGGGGGGAGCAGGGGGAACACCGGGGAGCTGTTTTTT. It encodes CASRGGSRGNTGELFF.

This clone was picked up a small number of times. CDR3 loop: CASSIVQTWYQPQHF. CDR3 coding DNA: TGTGCCAGTAGTATTGTCCAGACTTGGTATCAGCCCCAGCATTTT. The chain couples TRBV19 to TRBJ1-5; D not certain. V lost 3 bases and J lost 5, with 14 bases in between. The germline gives CDR1 LNHDA, CDR2 SQIVND (reference sequence). This CDR3 spans 15 amino acids.

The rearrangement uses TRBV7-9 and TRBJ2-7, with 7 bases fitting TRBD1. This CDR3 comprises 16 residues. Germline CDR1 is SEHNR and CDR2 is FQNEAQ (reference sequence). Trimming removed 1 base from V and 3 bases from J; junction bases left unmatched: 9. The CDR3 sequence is CASSLDMGTALYEQYF. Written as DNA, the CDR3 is TGTGCCAGCAGCTTAGATATGGGGACAGCCCTCTACGAGCAGTACTTC.

CDR3 sequence reads: CASSLATFNTEAFF. For the CDR3, the DNA is TGTGCCAGCAGCTTGGCAACATTTAACACTGAAGCTTTCTTT. The gene calls are TRBV5-8 and TRBJ1-1, with D unclear. The CDR3 has 14 residues. The V gene lost 0 bases and the J gene lost 2 bases, with 8 bases spanning the gap. Germline V gives CDR1 SGHTS, CDR2 YDEGEE.

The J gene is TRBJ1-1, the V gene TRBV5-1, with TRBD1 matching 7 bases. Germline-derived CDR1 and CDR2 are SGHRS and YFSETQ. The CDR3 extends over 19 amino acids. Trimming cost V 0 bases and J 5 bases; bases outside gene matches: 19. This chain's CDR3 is CASSLGGLETGNRYTEAFF. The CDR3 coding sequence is TGCGCCAGCAGCTTGGGGGGTCTTGAGACAGGGAATCGATATACTGAAGCTTTCTTT.

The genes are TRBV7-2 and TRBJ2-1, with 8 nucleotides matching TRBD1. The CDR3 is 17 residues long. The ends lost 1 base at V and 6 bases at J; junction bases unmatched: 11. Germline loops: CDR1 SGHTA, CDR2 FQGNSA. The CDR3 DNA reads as TGTGCCAGCAGCTTAGTTTGGGGCGGACAGGGTTCCAATGAGCAGTTCTTC. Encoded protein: CASSLVWGGQGSNEQFF.

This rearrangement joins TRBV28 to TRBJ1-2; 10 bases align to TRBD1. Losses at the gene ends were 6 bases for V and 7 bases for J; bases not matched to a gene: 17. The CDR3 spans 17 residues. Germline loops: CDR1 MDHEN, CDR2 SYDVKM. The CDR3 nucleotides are TGTGCCAGCAGCCTAGGTGGGACAGGGGCAATATGGGGTGGCTACACCTTC. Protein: CASSLGGTGAIWGGYTF.

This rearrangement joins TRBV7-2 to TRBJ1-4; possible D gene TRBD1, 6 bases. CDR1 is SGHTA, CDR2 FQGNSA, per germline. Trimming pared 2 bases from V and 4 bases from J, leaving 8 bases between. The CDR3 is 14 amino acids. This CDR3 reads CASSLQGGNEKLFF. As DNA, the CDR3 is TGTGCCAGCAGCTTACAAGGGGGTAATGAAAAACTGTTTTTT.

CDR3 coding DNA: TGTGCCAGCAGTTTATCGACCGGACGGGCGGCCTATGGCTACACCTTC. Its protein is CASSLSTGRAAYGYTF. V and J are TRBV28 and TRBJ1-2; D gene ambiguous. There are 16 residues in the CDR3. Germline values: CDR1 MDHEN, CDR2 SYDVKM. V lost 1 base and J 4 bases, leaving 16 bases between the germline ends.

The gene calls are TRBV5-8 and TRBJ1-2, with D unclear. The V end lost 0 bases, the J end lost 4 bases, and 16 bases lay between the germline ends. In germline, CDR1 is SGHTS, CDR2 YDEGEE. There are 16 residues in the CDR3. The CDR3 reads CASSLVKVHLIYGYTF. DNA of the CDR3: TGTGCCAGCAGCTTGGTAAAGGTCCATCTTATCTATGGCTACACCTTC.

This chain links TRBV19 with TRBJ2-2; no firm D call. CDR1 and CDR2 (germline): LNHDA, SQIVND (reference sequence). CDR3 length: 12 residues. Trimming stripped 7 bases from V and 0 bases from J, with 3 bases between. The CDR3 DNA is TGTGCCAGTAATCCGAACACCGGGGAGCTGTTTTTT. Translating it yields CASNPNTGELFF. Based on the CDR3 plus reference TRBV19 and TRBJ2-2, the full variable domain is DGGITQSPKYLFRKEGQNVTLSCEQNLNHDAMYWYRQDPGQGLRLIYYSQIVNDFQKGDIAEGYSVSREKKESFPLTVTSAQKNPTAFYLCASNPNTGELFFGEGSRLTVL.

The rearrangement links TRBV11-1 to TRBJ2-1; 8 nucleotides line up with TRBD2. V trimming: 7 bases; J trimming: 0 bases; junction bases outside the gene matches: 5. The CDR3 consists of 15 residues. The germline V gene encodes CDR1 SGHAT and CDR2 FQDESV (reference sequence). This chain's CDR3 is CASIDGRASYNEQFF. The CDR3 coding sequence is TGTGCCAGCATTGACGGGAGGGCCTCCTACAATGAGCAGTTCTTC.

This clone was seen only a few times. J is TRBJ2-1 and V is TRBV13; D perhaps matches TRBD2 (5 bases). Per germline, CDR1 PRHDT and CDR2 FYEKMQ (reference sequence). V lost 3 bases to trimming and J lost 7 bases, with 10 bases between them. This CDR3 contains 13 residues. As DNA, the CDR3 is TGTGCCAGCAGCTTTCTAGCCGCGAATGAGCAGTTCTTC. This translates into CASSFLAANEQFF.

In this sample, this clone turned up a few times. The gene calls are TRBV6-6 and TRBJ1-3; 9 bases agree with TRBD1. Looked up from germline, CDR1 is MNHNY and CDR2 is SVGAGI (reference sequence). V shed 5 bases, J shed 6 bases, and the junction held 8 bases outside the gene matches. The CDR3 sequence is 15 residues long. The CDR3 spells CASSGTGIRVNTIYF. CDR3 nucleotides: TGTGCCAGCAGTGGGACAGGGATCCGGGTAAACACCATATATTTT.

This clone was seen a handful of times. The CDR3 is CASSDTPQGLYYGYTF. The CDR3 region has the DNA TGTGCCAGCAGTGACACTCCACAGGGGCTCTACTATGGCTACACCTTC. The rearrangement uses TRBV6-4 and TRBJ1-2; 7 bases fit TRBD1. The V gene's germline CDR1 is MRHNA and CDR2 SNTAGT. J was trimmed by 3 bases and V by 2 bases; bases with no gene match: 9. The CDR3 has 16 residues.

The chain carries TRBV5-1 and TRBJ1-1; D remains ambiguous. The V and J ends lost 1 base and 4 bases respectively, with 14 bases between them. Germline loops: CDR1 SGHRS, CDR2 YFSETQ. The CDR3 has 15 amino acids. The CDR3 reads CASSLYEGGGTEAFF. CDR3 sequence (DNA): TGCGCCAGCAGCTTGTATGAGGGAGGTGGCACTGAAGCTTTCTTT.

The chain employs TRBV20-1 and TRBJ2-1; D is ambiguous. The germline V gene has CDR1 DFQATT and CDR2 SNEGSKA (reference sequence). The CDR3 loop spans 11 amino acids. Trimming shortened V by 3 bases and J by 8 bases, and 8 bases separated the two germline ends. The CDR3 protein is CSARGQYEQFF. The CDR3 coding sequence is TGCAGTGCTAGGGGTCAATATGAGCAGTTCTTC.

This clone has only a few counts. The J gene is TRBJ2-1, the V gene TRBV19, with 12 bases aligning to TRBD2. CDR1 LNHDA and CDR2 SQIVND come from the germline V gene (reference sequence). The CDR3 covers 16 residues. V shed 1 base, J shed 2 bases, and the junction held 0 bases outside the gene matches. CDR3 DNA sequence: TGTGCCAGTAGTATAGGGACTAGCGGGGCCTACAATGAGCAGTTCTTC. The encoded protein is CASSIGTSGAYNEQFF.